The 24 T cell receptor beta chains in this list originate from one sample, sequenced in a study of glioma-infiltrating T cells (dated by TCRdb to the mid-2010s). Reads for this sample came from an Illumina MiSeq. The iRepertoire nested amplicon-rescue multiplex PCR (arm-PCR) platform was used to amplify TCR alpha and beta CDR3 regions from RNA. In TCRdb, the public reads were trimmed at Q25 with fastp and aligned with MiXCR, with productive beta chains retained. Rows merge per CDR3 protein into single entries with the most common DNA and genes. The sample table contains some 130,000 distinct CDR3 sequences; only one count was recorded for roughly a quarter of them. The ten largest clones capture roughly a quarter of the sample. The sample was glioma tissue, nonneoplastic brain tissue, or PBMCs (not recorded which). The receptors were sampled from a human donor with low-grade glioma or glioblastoma, undergoing nonglioma brain surgery, or in good health (not recorded which).

The gene calls are TRBV7-2 and TRBJ2-7, with TRBD2 matching 9 bases. This CDR3 comprises 16 residues. Looked up from germline, CDR1 is SGHTA and CDR2 is FQGNSA. J gave up 2 bases and V 0 bases, and 5 bases lay outside the gene matches. The CDR3 here is CASSLAGLAGPYEQYV. CDR3 nucleotide sequence: TGTGCCAGCAGCTTAGCCGGGCTAGCGGGGCCCTACGAGCAGTACGTC.

There are a few counts of this clonotype. The rearrangement uses TRBV20-1 and TRBJ2-2; maybe TRBD1 (6 bases). This CDR3 contains 15 residues. V was clipped by 3 bases and J by 3 bases, with 14 bases between them. Germline CDR1 DFQATT, CDR2 SNEGSKA (reference sequence). CDR3 DNA: TGCAGTGCTAGGGCTAACAACAGGGACACCGGGGAGCTGTTTTTT. Translation: CSARANNRDTGELFF.

This clonotype was counted only a few times. The chain links TRBV7-2 to TRBJ2-3; D remains unclear. Deletions cut 3 bases from V and 6 bases from J, with 10 bases between. Per the germline V gene, CDR1 is SGHTA and CDR2 is FQGNSA. CDR3 size: 13 residues. CDR3 region: CASSFSPPDTQYF. The CDR3 nucleotides read TGTGCCAGCAGCTTTAGCCCCCCGGATACGCAGTATTTT.

In regard to this clonotype: A much larger clone differs by one base, so this may be a read error. The chain combines TRBV20-1 with TRBJ1-5; D unresolved. CDR3 length: 12 amino acids. Germline lookup yields CDR1 DFQATT and CDR2 SNEGSKA (reference sequence). CDR3: CSARGQSQLQHF. CDR3 nucleotides: TGCAGTGCTAGAGGGCAAAGCCAGCTCCAGCATTTT.

In its sample, this clonotype was seen a few times. The rearrangement links TRBV6-1 to TRBJ2-3; D not resolved. V was pared by 6 bases and J by 0 bases, with 13 bases between. The germline CDR1 and CDR2 sequences are MNHNS and SASEGT. The CDR3 is made up of 15 amino acids. The CDR3 region has the DNA TGTGCCAGCAGCCCCTTCGGAGTTAGCACAGATACGCAGTATTTT. Its translation is CASSPFGVSTDTQYF.

The chain is built from TRBV12-3 or TRBV12-4 and TRBJ2-3, with 7 nucleotides matching TRBD1. This CDR3 has 17 amino acids. With V trimmed by 6 bases and J by 1 base, 13 bases remained unmatched. In nucleotides, the CDR3 is TGTGCCAGCAGCTTCCCTCCAGAGGGGGCTCGCACAGATACGCAGTATTTT. Translation gives CASSFPPEGARTDTQYF.

This clonotype turned up a few times. At one of its ends the junction is not consistent with the germline gene, which may arise from a read error. The chain is built from TRBV7-6 and TRBJ1-4, with D uncertain. Germline V lookup: CDR1 SGHVS, CDR2 FNYEAQ. The CDR3 loop spans 15 amino acids. The CDR3 is CASSRTEATNEKLFF. The DNA for the CDR3 is TGTGCTAGCAGCCGTACGGAAGCAACTAATGAAAAACTGTTTTTT.

CDR3 sequence reads: CASSMQVADTQYF. The DNA of the CDR3 is TGTGCCAGTAGTATGCAGGTCGCAGATACGCAGTATTTT. The rearrangement uses TRBV19 and TRBJ2-3; D unresolved. V was cut by 3 bases and J by 4 bases, with 8 bases left in between. CDR3 length: 13 amino acids. Germline V gene sequence: CDR1 LNHDA, CDR2 SQIVND (reference sequence).

V and J are TRBV18 and TRBJ1-2; no clear D. V lost 0 bases to trimming and J lost 4 bases, with 15 bases between them. This CDR3 comprises 16 residues. Looked up from germline, CDR1 is KGHSH and CDR2 is LQKENI. CDR3 in amino acids: CASSPPPTETSYGYTF. DNA for the CDR3: TGTGCCAGCTCACCACCGCCGACCGAAACTAGCTATGGCTACACCTTC. Variable domain in full (rest from reference TRBV18 and TRBJ1-2): NAGVMQNPRHLVRRRGQEARLRCSPMKGHSHVYWYRQLPEEGLKFMVYLQKENIIDESGMPKERFSAEFPKEGPSILRIQQVVRGDSAAYFCASSPPPTETSYGYTFGSGTRLTVV.

This clonotype is termed medium-sized (0.01 to 0.1%). For the CDR3, the DNA is TGTGCCAGCAGCTTGCCGGGTAGCTACGAGCAGTACGTC. Amino acid sequence: CASSLPGSYEQYV. This chain joins TRBV7-9 and TRBJ2-7; no reliable D call. The V gene's germline CDR1 is SEHNR and CDR2 FQNEAQ (reference sequence). This CDR3 is built from 13 residues. V dropped 3 bases and J dropped 3 bases, with 9 bases sitting between them.

This clonotype has at least ten counts. V and J are TRBV2 and TRBJ2-5; D is unclear. CDR1 is SNHLY, CDR2 FYNNEI, per germline. This CDR3 comprises 10 residues. V shed 10 bases and J shed 0 bases, with 3 bases lying between them. CDR3 residues: CAIHQETQYF. The CDR3 region has the DNA TGTGCCATCCACCAAGAGACCCAGTACTTC. Variable domain in full (rest from reference TRBV2 and TRBJ2-5): EPEVTQTPSHQVTQMGQEVILRCVPISNHLYFYWYRQILGQKVEFLVSFYNNEISEKSEIFDDQFSVERPDGSNFTLKIRSTKLEDSAMYFCAIHQETQYFGPGTRLLVL.

The table lists this clonotype with a few counts. This sequence joins TRBV3-1 and TRBJ1-5; D remains unclear. There are 14 residues in the CDR3. Germline V lookup: CDR1 LGHDT, CDR2 YNNKEL (reference sequence). V was clipped by 3 bases and J by 4 bases, with 10 bases between them. The DNA of the CDR3 is TGTGCCAGCAGCCATTCAGGTTTGAATCAGCCCCAGCATTTT. Amino acids: CASSHSGLNQPQHF.

V is TRBV14 and J is TRBJ1-3; tentative D call: TRBD1 (6 bases). With 4 bases removed from V and 7 bases from J, the gap between germline ends came to 11 bases. Germline V gene sequence: CDR1 SGHDN, CDR2 FVKESK. The CDR3 runs 13 residues. Here the CDR3 DNA reads TGTGCCAGCAGCCCCCTGGGGGCCAACACCATATATTTT. Translated: CASSPLGANTIYF.

J is TRBJ2-1 and V is TRBV29-1; TRBD2 matches at 8 bases. The ends lost 0 bases at V and 7 bases at J; junction bases unmatched: 11. Germline-derived CDR1 and CDR2 are SQVTM and ANQGSEA. The CDR3 length is 16 residues. The CDR3 nucleotides are TGCAGCGTTGAAGATCAACGGGAGGGCCTGAGGAATGAGCAGTTCTTC. Its translation: CSVEDQREGLRNEQFF.

The chain links TRBV7-3 to TRBJ2-2; D is possibly TRBD1 or TRBD2 (5 bases each). V shed 4 bases and J shed 1 base, with 13 bases lying between them. CDR1 SGHTA and CDR2 FQGTGA come from the germline V gene. The CDR3 is made up of 16 amino acids. CDR3 residues: CASSSGTALNTGELFF. CDR3 DNA sequence: TGTGCCAGCAGCTCGGGGACGGCCCTGAACACCGGGGAGCTGTTTTTT.

This clonotype has more than one count but fewer than ten. The chain carries TRBV6-6 and TRBJ2-1; D gene uncertain. The CDR3 totals 15 residues. The germline V gene encodes CDR1 MNHNY and CDR2 SVGAGI (reference sequence). Between the trimmed V and J ends, which lost 2 bases and 2 bases, there was a span of 10 bases. Here the CDR3 reads CASSYRPPTYNEQFF. The CDR3 DNA follows: TGTGCCAGCAGTTACCGCCCGCCTACCTACAATGAGCAGTTCTTC.

There are a few counts of this clonotype. The rearrangement links TRBV2 to TRBJ2-5; D is unresolved. V lost 4 bases and J lost 1, with 10 bases in between. CDR1 SNHLY and CDR2 FYNNEI come from the germline V gene. There are 14 residues in the CDR3. CDR3 DNA: TGTGCCAGCAGTGTTAGTCAGGTCCAAGAGACCCAGTACTTC. Amino acid sequence: CASSVSQVQETQYF.

This clonotype was counted ten times or more. This chain joins TRBV24-1 and TRBJ2-3, with 7 bases matching TRBD1. CDR1 and CDR2 from the germline V gene are KGHDR and SFDVKD. V lost 4 bases, J lost 0 bases, and 6 bases stayed unmatched. This CDR3 is 16 amino acids long. CDR3 sequence reads: CATSDRDSYSTDTQYF. CDR3 nucleotides: TGTGCCACCAGTGACCGGGACAGCTATAGCACAGATACGCAGTATTTT.

This clonotype showed up just a few times. J is TRBJ2-1 and V is TRBV24-1; the match to TRBD1 covers 8 bases. Looked up from germline, CDR1 is KGHDR and CDR2 is SFDVKD. Germline trimming cut 4 bases from V and 8 bases from J; bases unmatched to any gene: 6. The CDR3 covers 14 residues. This CDR3 reads CATSENTRGHEQFF. In DNA, the CDR3 is TGTGCCACCAGTGAGAATACCAGGGGGCATGAGCAGTTCTTC.

This clonotype was observed a handful of times. V and J are TRBV7-9 and TRBJ2-3, with 11 bases aligning to TRBD2. The CDR3 consists of 15 residues. Germline trimming cut 6 bases from V and 2 bases from J; bases unmatched to any gene: 4. From germline, CDR1 is SEHNR and CDR2 FQNEAQ (reference sequence). CDR3 protein: CASSPSGGFTDTQYF. DNA for the CDR3: TGTGCCAGCAGTCCTAGCGGGGGGTTCACAGATACGCAGTATTTT.

This chain links TRBV9 with TRBJ1-2; 9 bases are a match to TRBD1. CDR3 length: 14 residues. Germline V gives CDR1 SGDLS, CDR2 YYNGEE. Germline trimming cut 3 bases from V and 5 bases from J; bases unmatched to any gene: 5. The CDR3 DNA reads as TGTGCCAGCAGCGGGACAGGGGTGGTGTATGGCTACACCTTC. The encoded protein is CASSGTGVVYGYTF.

The chain combines TRBV19 with TRBJ1-5; no clear D. This CDR3 has 16 amino acids. Trimming cost V 8 bases and J 4 bases, with 21 bases left between them. Germline CDR1 is LNHDA and CDR2 is SQIVND (reference sequence). The CDR3 loop reads CASSLGWDLWNQPQHF. CDR3 nucleotides: TGTGCCAGTTCCTTGGGGTGGGATCTCTGGAATCAGCCCCAGCATTTT.

Many counts were recorded for this clonotype. The chain has TRBV28 and TRBJ2-7; 8 bases are shared with TRBD1. Losses at the gene ends were 6 bases for V and 2 bases for J; bases not matched to a gene: 9. The CDR3 sequence is 15 residues long. Per germline, CDR1 MDHEN and CDR2 SYDVKM. Written as DNA, the CDR3 is TGTGCCAGCAGCCGGGGACAGGATTTAACCTACGAGCAGTACGTC. It is translated as CASSRGQDLTYEQYV.

This clonotype came up many times. The chain uses TRBV6-1 and TRBJ1-3; 8 bases are shared with TRBD1. Per the germline V gene, CDR1 is MNHNS and CDR2 is SASEGT. The CDR3 length is 16 residues. V trimming: 5 bases; J trimming: 10 bases; junction bases outside the gene matches: 16. CDR3 sequence: CASSRSQGQAAVTIYF. The CDR3 DNA follows: TGTGCCAGCAGTCGATCGCAGGGACAGGCGGCTGTAACCATATATTTT.